This passage covers 4 T cell receptor beta chains from one sample sequenced in a study of response to subunit inactivated influenza vaccine. TCRdb passed the RT-PCR reads through MiXCR, listing each CDR3 protein once. The sample holds 800,000 to 1,000,000 distinct CDR3 sequences, around 21% seen once. The specimen was PBMCs from blood, collected 5 days after vaccination. The receptor set was obtained from a man between 45 and 60 years old who received an inactivated influenza vaccine.

This clonotype was picked up a small number of times. The chain is built from TRBV9 and TRBJ2-2; D ambiguous. This CDR3 region has 14 residues. The V gene's germline CDR1 is SGDLS and CDR2 YYNGEE. The germline V and J ends were trimmed by 2 bases and 2 bases, with 7 bases remaining between them. In DNA, the CDR3 is TGTGCCAGCAGCGTTTACTCAAACACCGGGGAGCTGTTTTTT. This sequence encodes CASSVYSNTGELFF.

This clonotype was counted only a few times. The rearrangement uses TRBV5-6 and TRBJ2-3; 8 nucleotides align to TRBD2. Germline lookup yields CDR1 SGHDT and CDR2 YYEEEE. The CDR3 has 14 amino acids. V shed 4 bases, J shed 7 bases, and the junction held 8 bases outside the gene matches. The CDR3 region is CASSPSGTRYTQYF. For the CDR3, the DNA is TGTGCCAGCAGCCCTTCCGGGACTAGATATACGCAGTATTTT.

This clonotype came up a few times. The V gene is TRBV4-3, the J gene TRBJ2-3; D call uncertain. The V end was cut by 1 base, the J end by 2 bases, with 19 bases between. The CDR3 has 18 amino acids. Germline V lookup: CDR1 LGHNA, CDR2 YSLEER. CDR3 bases: TGCGCCAGCAGCCAAGTAGTACGCATAGATCCCATCACAGATACGCAGTATTTT. This encodes CASSQVVRIDPITDTQYF.

The DNA for the CDR3 is TGCGCCAGCAGCTTTGAACAGGGCCGGACAGATACGCAGTATTTT. Translation gives CASSFEQGRTDTQYF. The chain employs TRBV5-1 and TRBJ2-3; possible D gene TRBD1, 6 bases. The germline V gene encodes CDR1 SGHRS and CDR2 YFSETQ. V gave up 2 bases and J gave up 3 bases, with 13 bases separating them. CDR3 length: 15 residues.